A selection of T cell receptor beta chains follows, all from one sample in a study of fetal regulatory T cell absence and autoimmunity. The method was immunoSEQ multiplex PCR; TCRdb's version includes in-frame clones alone and lacks a portion of them. Among about 50,000 clones, just under 85% were seen once, and the ten largest hold about 0.41%. The sample comprised cord blood. The source of these receptors is a newborn boy with IPEX syndrome. Each CDR3 is given with its conserved first and last residue. A D gene is named only where the DNA matches it firmly. Size values are once, few and many counts, or a class for expanded clones, and some rows have none.

j_call v_call d_call cdr3_length clone_size cdr3_nt cdr3_aa
TRBJ1-2 TRBV6-5 . 13 . TGTGCCAGCAGTCGGACGGGGAACTATGGCTACACCTTC CASSRTGNYGYTF
TRBJ2-2 TRBV10-3 . 14 . TGTGCCAGGGAAGGGACTTACAACACCGGGGAGCTGTTTTTT CAREGTYNTGELFF
TRBJ2-7 TRBV23-1 . 14 . TGCGCCAGCAGGAGCGCCAGGGCGGCCTACGAGCAGTACTTC CASRSARAAYEQYF
TRBJ2-3 TRBV30 . 15 once TGTGCCTGGAGCGATGTCCTGTGGACGACAGATACGCAGTATTTT CAWSDVLWTTDTQYF
TRBJ1-6 TRBV6-5 TRBD1 14 few TGTGCCAGCAGTTATGTGACAGGGGACTCACCCCTCCACTTT CASSYVTGDSPLHF
TRBJ2-7 TRBV30 . 12 . TGTGCCTGGAGTATCGCAGGGCCCGGGCAGTACTTC CAWSIAGPGQYF
TRBJ2-1 TRBV2 . 13 . TGTGCCAGCAGTGAAGGGGTGTACAATGAGCAGTTCTTC CASSEGVYNEQFF
TRBJ1-3 TRBV30 . 14 . TGTGCCTGGAGTGTCAGGATCTCTGGAAACACCATATATTTT CAWSVRISGNTIYF
TRBJ2-5 TRBV12-5 TRBD2 17 . TGTGCTAGTGGTTTGGTACTCGGCGGGAGGAAGCGAGAGACCCAGTACTTC CASGLVLGGRKRETQYF
TRBJ2-1 TRBV4-1 TRBD2 16 . TGCGCCAGCAGCGATTGGACTAGCGGGGGGATCGGGGAGCAGTTCTTC CASSDWTSGGIGEQFF
TRBJ2-3 TRBV7-9 TRBD1 16 . TGTGCCAGCAGCTCCTGGACAGGGACGGTCACAGATACGCAGTATTTT CASSSWTGTVTDTQYF
TRBJ2-1 TRBV2 . 12 . TGTGCCAGCAGTCCGGTCCGGTGGGAGCAGTTCTTC CASSPVRWEQFF
TRBJ2-7 TRBV9 . 13 . TGTGCCAGCAGCCCCTTGGACTCCTACGAGCAGTACTTC CASSPLDSYEQYF
TRBJ2-1 TRBV6-6 TRBD2 14 . TGTGCCAGCACCACATCCGGGACTAGCAATGAGCAGTTCTTC CASTTSGTSNEQFF
TRBJ2-7 TRBV6-1 . 12 . TGTGCCAGCAGTCCTAACCATTACGAGCAGTACTTC CASSPNHYEQYF
TRBJ2-1 TRBV7-2 . 15 . TGTGCCAGCAGCTATAATTTGGGGGGTTTCAATGAGCAGTTCTTC CASSYNLGGFNEQFF
TRBJ2-1 TRBV7-7 TRBD1 15 . TGTGCCAGCAGCAAAGAGGGACAGCCAAACAATGAGCAGTTCTTC CASSKEGQPNNEQFF
TRBJ1-5 TRBV19 TRBD1 14 . TGTGCCAGTAGAAACAGGGGGTTGAATCAGCCCCAGCATTTT CASRNRGLNQPQHF
TRBJ1-1 TRBV19 . 15 . TGTGCCAGTAGTATTCAGGGCCTTTTCGACACTGAAGCTTTCTTT CASSIQGLFDTEAFF
TRBJ2-3 TRBV9 . 12 . TGTGCCAGCAGCGCCAGGGGAAATACGCAGTATTTT CASSARGNTQYF
TRBJ2-1 TRBV15 . 16 . TGTGCCACCAGCAGGGACCGGGGAAGCTCCTACAATGAGCAGTTCTTC CATSRDRGSSYNEQFF
TRBJ1-1 TRBV4-2 . 13 . TGTGCCAGCAGCCAAGAAATGGGCACTGAAGCTTTCTTT CASSQEMGTEAFF
TRBJ1-1 TRBV7-2 TRBD1 18 . TGTGCCAGCAGCCCACCCGGGTACAGGGGGCCTGAAGGGGGTGAAGCTTTCTTT CASSPPGYRGPEGGEAFF
TRBJ2-3 TRBV7-9 . 16 few TGTGCCAGCAGCCTTGGGACTCTCACTAGCACAGATACGCAGTATTTT CASSLGTLTSTDTQYF
TRBJ1-4 TRBV11-2 . 15 . TGTGCCAGCAGCCTGGAGGGCGGAGGGGGTGAAAAACTGTTTTTT CASSLEGGGGEKLFF
TRBJ1-1 TRBV18 . 13 . TGTGCCAGCTCACCAGGTAGCGGAGGTGAAGCTTTCTTT CASSPGSGGEAFF
TRBJ1-1 TRBV7-2 TRBD1 13 . TGTGCCAGCAGCCTGAGACAGGGGGAGGAAGCTTTCTTT CASSLRQGEEAFF
TRBJ1-2 TRBV6-1 TRBD1 14 . TGTGCCAGCAGTTATGGGACAGGGGCCTATGGCTACACCTTC CASSYGTGAYGYTF
TRBJ1-1 TRBV4-3 . 15 . TGCGCCAGCAGCCAAGATCCGGGGAGGGACACTGAAGCTTTCTTT CASSQDPGRDTEAFF
TRBJ1-2 TRBV5-8 . 10 . TGTGCCCCCCGAGGGCTTGGCTACACCTTC CAPRGLGYTF
TRBJ1-5 TRBV15 . 15 . TGTGCCACCAGCAGGGGACAAAATAGCAATCAGCCCCAGCATTTT CATSRGQNSNQPQHF
TRBJ1-4 TRBV7-9 TRBD1 15 . TGTGCCAGCAGCTTCCCCGGACAGGGGGATGAAAAACTGTTTTTT CASSFPGQGDEKLFF
TRBJ2-3 TRBV4-1 TRBD1 15 . TGCGCCAGCAGCCAAGGGACAGGGACCACAGATACGCAGTATTTT CASSQGTGTTDTQYF
TRBJ2-3 TRBV7-2 TRBD2 15 . TGTGCCAGCAGCTTAGATACTAGCGGGCTCGAAACGCAGTATTTT CASSLDTSGLETQYF
TRBJ2-7 TRBV5-4 . 14 . TGTGCCAGCAGCTTTGGACGAAACTCCTACGAGCAGTACTTC CASSFGRNSYEQYF
TRBJ1-2 TRBV4-1 . 17 once TGCGCCAGCAGCCGGTGGGGGCAGGGCTATTCTAACTATGGCTACACCTTC CASSRWGQGYSNYGYTF
TRBJ2-1 TRBV11-2 . 15 . TGTGCCAGCAGCTTCCGATTGACAGGCTTAAATGAGCAGTTCTTC CASSFRLTGLNEQFF
TRBJ2-7 TRBV29-1 TRBD2 13 . TGCAGCGTTGGGACTAGCGGCTCCTACGAGCAGTACTTC CSVGTSGSYEQYF
TRBJ2-3 TRBV10-2 TRBD2 18 . TGCGCCAGCAGTGCTGGACTAGCGGGCGGGTCCGAGGAAGATACGCAGTATTTT CASSAGLAGGSEEDTQYF
TRBJ2-3 TRBV5-1 . 15 once TGCGCCAGCAGCTTGGGGGTTTTTAGCACAGATACGCAGTATTTT CASSLGVFSTDTQYF